This TCR beta chain was captured in a study of blood T cells in healthy people across ages. Study outcomes and limitations: Long-lived donors carried more naive CD4+ cells and greater diversity than aged donors. From one million sequenced T cells, diversity estimates were lower bounds.

To note about this clonotype: Its antigen is currently unknown.

Together with a sample-barcoded 5' primer, a J-beta primer mix was included in a second PCR lasting about 6 to 11 cycles. TCRdb re-called the 5' RACE reads with MiXCR, one entry per CDR3 protein. The data show under 700,000 distinct CDR3 sequences, with around 24% seen just once and around 10% held by the top ten. CDR1 is SGHTA, CDR2 FQGNSA, per germline. The CDR3 spans 13 residues. With 4 bases removed from V and 3 bases from J, the gap between germline ends came to 7 bases. Another study also made use of these data, one on T cells of mothers and their children. That report notes: Reads obtained per mother exceeded 8.5 million TCR beta CDR3 reads, with several million obtained per child.

This sequence was found in a boy between 10 and 17 years old in good health. The gene calls are TRBV7-2 and TRBJ1-3, with D tentatively TRBD1 (5 bases). The source material was blood. DNA for the CDR3: TGTGCCAGCAGCTCCGGACATGGAAACACCATATATTTT. Translating it yields CASSSGHGNTIYF.